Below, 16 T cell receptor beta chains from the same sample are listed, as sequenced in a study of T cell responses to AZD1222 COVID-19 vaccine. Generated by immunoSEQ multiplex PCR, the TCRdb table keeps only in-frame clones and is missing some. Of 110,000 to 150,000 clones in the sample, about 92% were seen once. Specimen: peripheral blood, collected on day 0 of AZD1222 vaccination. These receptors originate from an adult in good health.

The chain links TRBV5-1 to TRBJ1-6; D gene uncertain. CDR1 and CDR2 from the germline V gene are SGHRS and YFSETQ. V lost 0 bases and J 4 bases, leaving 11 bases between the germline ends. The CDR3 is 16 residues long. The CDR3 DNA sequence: TGCGCCAGCAGCTTGGCGGGCACTAGGTATAATTCACCCCTCCACTTT. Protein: CASSLAGTRYNSPLHF.

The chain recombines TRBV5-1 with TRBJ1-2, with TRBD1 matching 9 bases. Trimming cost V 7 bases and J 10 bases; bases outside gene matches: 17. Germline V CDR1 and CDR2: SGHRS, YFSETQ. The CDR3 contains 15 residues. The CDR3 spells CASHPRSRGTGYYTF. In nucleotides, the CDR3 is TGCGCCAGCCATCCCCGTAGTAGAGGGACAGGGTACTACACCTTC.

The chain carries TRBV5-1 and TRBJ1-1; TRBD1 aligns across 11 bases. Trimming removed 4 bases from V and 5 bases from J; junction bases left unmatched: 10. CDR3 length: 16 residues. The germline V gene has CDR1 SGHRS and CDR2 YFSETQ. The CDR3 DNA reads TGCGCCAGCAGCCGATTAATTGGGACAGGGGGGACTGAAGCTTTCTTT. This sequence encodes CASSRLIGTGGTEAFF.

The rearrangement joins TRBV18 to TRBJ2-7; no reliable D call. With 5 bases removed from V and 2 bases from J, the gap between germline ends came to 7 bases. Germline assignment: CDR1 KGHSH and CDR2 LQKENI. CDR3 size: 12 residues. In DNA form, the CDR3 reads TGTGCCAGCTCAGAGGTCCCCTACGAGCAGTACTTC. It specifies CASSEVPYEQYF. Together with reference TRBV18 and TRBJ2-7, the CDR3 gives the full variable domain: NAGVMQNPRHLVRRRGQEARLRCSPMKGHSHVYWYRQLPEEGLKFMVYLQKENIIDESGMPKERFSAEFPKEGPSILRIQQVVRGDSAAYFCASSEVPYEQYFGPGTRLTVT.

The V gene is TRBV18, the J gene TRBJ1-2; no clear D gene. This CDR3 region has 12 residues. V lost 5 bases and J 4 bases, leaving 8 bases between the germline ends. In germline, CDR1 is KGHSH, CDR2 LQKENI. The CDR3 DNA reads TGTGCCAGCTCAGAGGGTCCCTATGGCTACACCTTC. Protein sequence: CASSEGPYGYTF.

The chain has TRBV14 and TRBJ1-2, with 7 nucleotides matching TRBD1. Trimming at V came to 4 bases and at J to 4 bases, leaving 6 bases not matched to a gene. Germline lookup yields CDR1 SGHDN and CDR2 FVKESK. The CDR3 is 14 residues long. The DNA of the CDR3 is TGTGCCAGCAGCCCGTTTACAGGGGCCTATGGCTACACCTTC. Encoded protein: CASSPFTGAYGYTF.

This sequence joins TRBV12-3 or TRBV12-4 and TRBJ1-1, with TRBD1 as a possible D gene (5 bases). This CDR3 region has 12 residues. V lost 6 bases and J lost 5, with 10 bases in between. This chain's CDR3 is CASSTEGTEAFF. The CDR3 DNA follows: TGTGCCAGCAGCACGGAGGGGACTGAAGCTTTCTTT.

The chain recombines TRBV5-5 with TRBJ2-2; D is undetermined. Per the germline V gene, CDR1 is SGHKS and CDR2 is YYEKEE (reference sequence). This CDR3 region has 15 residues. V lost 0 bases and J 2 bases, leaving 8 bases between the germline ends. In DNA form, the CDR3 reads TGTGCCAGCAGCTTGGTACCCAGAAACACCGGGGAGCTGTTTTTT. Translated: CASSLVPRNTGELFF.

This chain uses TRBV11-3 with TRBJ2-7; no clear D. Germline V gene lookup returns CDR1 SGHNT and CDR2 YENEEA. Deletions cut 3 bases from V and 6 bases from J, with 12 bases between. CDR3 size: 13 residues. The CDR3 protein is CASSFGSGSEQYF. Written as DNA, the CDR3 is TGTGCCAGCAGCTTTGGTTCGGGCAGCGAGCAGTACTTC.

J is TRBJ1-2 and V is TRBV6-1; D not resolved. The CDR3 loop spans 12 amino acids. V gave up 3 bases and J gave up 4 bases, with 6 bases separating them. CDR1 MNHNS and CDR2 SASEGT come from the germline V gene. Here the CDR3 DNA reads TGTGCCAGCAGTGATCTCGTCTATGGCTACACCTTC. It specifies CASSDLVYGYTF.

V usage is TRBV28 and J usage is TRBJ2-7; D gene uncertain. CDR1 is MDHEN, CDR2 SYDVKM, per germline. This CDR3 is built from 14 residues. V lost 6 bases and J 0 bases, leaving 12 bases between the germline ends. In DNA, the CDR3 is TGTGCCAGCAGGATGTCCGGGTTCTCCTACGAGCAGTACTTC. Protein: CASRMSGFSYEQYF.

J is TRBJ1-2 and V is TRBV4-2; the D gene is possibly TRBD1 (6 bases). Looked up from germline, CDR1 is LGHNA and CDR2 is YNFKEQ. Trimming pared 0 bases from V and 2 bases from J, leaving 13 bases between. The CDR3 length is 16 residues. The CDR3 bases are TGTGCCAGCAGCCAAGAGTACCAAGGACAGAACTATGGCTACACCTTC. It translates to CASSQEYQGQNYGYTF.

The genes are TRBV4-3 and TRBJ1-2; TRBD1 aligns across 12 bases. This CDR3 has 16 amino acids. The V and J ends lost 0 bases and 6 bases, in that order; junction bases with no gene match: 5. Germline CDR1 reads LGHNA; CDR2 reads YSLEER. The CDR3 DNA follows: TGCGCCAGCAGCCAAGATTCGGGGACAGGGGGCGATGGCTACACCTTC. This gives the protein CASSQDSGTGGDGYTF.

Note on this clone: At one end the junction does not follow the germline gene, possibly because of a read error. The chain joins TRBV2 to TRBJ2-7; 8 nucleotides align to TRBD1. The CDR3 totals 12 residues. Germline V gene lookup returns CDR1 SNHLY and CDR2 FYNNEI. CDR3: CASLGQATSNDF. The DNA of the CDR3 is TGTGCCAGCCTGGGACAGGCTACTAGCAACGACTTC.

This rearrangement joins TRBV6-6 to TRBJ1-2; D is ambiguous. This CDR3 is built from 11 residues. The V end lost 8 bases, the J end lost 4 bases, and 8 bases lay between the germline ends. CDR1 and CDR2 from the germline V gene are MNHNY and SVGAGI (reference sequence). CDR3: CASSEGYGYTF. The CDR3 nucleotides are TGTGCCAGCTCAGAAGGCTATGGCTACACCTTC.

CDR3 amino acids: CASSPEAGGYYGYTF. In nucleotides, the CDR3 is TGTGCCAGCAGCCCCGAGGCGGGGGGGTATTATGGCTACACCTTC. The chain employs TRBV14 and TRBJ1-2; perhaps TRBD1 as D (5 bases). V lost 4 bases and J 5 bases, leaving 17 bases between the germline ends. The germline CDR1 and CDR2 sequences are SGHDN and FVKESK. The CDR3 totals 15 residues.